The T cell receptor beta chain described here comes from a study of T cells in Graves' hyperthyroidism and ophthalmopathy. Template material for amplifying TCR beta CDR3 regions consisted of RNA transcripts. HTBI primers were used for first-round RT-PCR of the TCR CDR3. A single record per CDR3 protein comes from TCRdb applying MiXCR to the multiplex PCR reads. The profile shows 690,000 or so distinct CDR3 sequences, approximately 18% of them singletons. The sample holds many counts of this clonotype. The clonotype comes from a woman aged 50 to 60 with Graves' hyperthyroidism that later progressed to Graves' ophthalmopathy. Sequencing was done on a sample of blood.

CDR3 protein: CASASGGAGQSYGYTF. For the CDR3, the DNA is TGTGCCAGCGCCTCCGGGGGGGCCGGACAGTCCTATGGCTACACCTTC. V usage is TRBV2 and J usage is TRBJ1-2; the D gene is possibly TRBD1 (6 bases). This CDR3 comprises 16 residues. V was clipped by 8 bases and J by 4 bases, with 23 bases between them. The germline V gene encodes CDR1 SNHLY and CDR2 FYNNEI.